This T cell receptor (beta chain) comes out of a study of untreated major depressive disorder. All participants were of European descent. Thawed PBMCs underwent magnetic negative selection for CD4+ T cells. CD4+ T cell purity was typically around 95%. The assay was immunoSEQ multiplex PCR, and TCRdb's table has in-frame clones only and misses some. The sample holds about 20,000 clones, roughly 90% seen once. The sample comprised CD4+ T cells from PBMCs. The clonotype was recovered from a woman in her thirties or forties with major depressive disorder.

The CDR3 nucleotides read TGCGCCAGCAGCTTGGCCGGAGGGGTCACTGAAGCTTTCTTT. It yields the protein CASSLAGGVTEAFF. The chain has TRBV5-1 and TRBJ1-1; D possibly corresponds to TRBD1 (5 bases). Per germline, CDR1 SGHRS and CDR2 YFSETQ. The CDR3 is made up of 14 amino acids. V was cut by 0 bases and J by 4 bases, with 10 bases left in between.